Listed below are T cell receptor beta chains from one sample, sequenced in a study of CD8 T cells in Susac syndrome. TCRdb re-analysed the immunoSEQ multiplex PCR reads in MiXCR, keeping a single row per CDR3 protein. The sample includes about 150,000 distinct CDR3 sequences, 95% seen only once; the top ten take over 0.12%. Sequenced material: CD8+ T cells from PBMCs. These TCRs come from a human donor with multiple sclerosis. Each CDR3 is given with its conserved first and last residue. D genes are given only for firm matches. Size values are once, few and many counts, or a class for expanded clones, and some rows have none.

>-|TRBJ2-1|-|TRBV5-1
TGCGCCAGCAGCTTAGGGGGAGGACAGTACAATGAGCAGTTCTTC
CASSLGGGQYNEQFF
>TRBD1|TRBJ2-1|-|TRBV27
TGTGCCAGCAGTCCAGGGACAGGGGATTGGAATGAGCAGTTCTTC
CASSPGTGDWNEQFF
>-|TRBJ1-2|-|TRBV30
TGTGCCTGGATGGGCAGGGTCGATGGCTACACCTTC
CAWMGRVDGYTF
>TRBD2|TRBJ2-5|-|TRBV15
TGTGCCACCAGCAGGTCCGCGGGGGTGGGGACCCAGTACTTC
CATSRSAGVGTQYF
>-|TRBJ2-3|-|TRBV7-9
TGTGCCAGCAGGTCGATCGCAGATACGCAGTATTTT
CASRSIADTQYF
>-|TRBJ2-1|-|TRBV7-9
TGTGCCAGCAACGAACCGAGCAGGGGAGAAAATGAGCAGTTCTTC
CASNEPSRGENEQFF
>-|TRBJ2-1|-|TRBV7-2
TGTGCCAGCAGCTCACACTACGACGGTTGGGGATTACAGTTCTTC
CASSSHYDGWGLQFF
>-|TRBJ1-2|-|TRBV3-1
TGTGCCAGCAGCCAAGATCATTCAGGGACGTACGATGGCTACACCTTC
CASSQDHSGTYDGYTF
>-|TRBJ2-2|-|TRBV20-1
TGCAGTGCTTCCAGGGACCCTAACACCGGGGAGCTGTTTTTT
CSASRDPNTGELFF
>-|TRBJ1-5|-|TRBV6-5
TGTGCCAGCAGTTACTCGGTGCATCAGCCCCAGCATTTT
CASSYSVHQPQHF
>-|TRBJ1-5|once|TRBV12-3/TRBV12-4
TGTGCCAGCAAGTCCCCTCTGTTTCAGCCCCAGCATTTT
CASKSPLFQPQHF
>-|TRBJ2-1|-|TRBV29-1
TGCAGCGTTGAAGATTGGGGCGAGGACTCCTACAATGAGCAGTTCTTC
CSVEDWGEDSYNEQFF
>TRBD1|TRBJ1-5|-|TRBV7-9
TGTGCCAGCAGCGACTCAGGGGGTTATAGCAATCAGCCCCAGCATTTT
CASSDSGGYSNQPQHF
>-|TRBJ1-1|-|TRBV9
TGTGCCAGCAGCGTAAAGGAGTACACTGAAGCTTTCTTT
CASSVKEYTEAFF
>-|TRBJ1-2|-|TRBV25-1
TGTGCCAGCAGTGCCGGGGATCCCCCAGTTTATGGCTACACCTTC
CASSAGDPPVYGYTF
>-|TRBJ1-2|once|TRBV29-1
TGCAGCGTACCGTCAATAAGGGCCTATGGCTACACCTTC
CSVPSIRAYGYTF
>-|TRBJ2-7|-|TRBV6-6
TGTGCCAGCAGTATCAGGACAGCTGAGCAGTACTTC
CASSIRTAEQYF
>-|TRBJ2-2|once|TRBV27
TGTGCCAGCAAAACACCAACAGGGGAGCTGTTTTTT
CASKTPTGELFF
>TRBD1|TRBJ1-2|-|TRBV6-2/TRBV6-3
TGTGCCAGCACCACAGTGGGGACAGGGACCAACTATGGCTACACCTTC
CASTTVGTGTNYGYTF
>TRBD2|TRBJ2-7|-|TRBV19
TGTGCCAGTAGTAGCCCGGGACTAGCGGGGGGGACTTTCTACGAGCAGTACTTC
CASSSPGLAGGTFYEQYF
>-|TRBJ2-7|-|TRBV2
TGTGCCAGGGACGTAGGTCGGGGTGCCGAGCAGTACTTC
CARDVGRGAEQYF
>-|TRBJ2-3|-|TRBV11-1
TGTGCCAGCAGCCCGTGGAGGGGACCTAGCACAGATACGCAGTATTTT
CASSPWRGPSTDTQYF
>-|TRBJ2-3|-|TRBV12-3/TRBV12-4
TGTGCCAGCAGGCCAGAACAACCGAGCACAGATACGCAGTATTTT
CASRPEQPSTDTQYF
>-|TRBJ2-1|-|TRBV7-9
TGTGCCAGCAGCTTTCAGGCTGAGCAGTTCTTC
CASSFQAEQFF
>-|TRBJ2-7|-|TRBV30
TGTGCCTGGAGGAAAAATACCTACGAGCAGTACTTC
CAWRKNTYEQYF
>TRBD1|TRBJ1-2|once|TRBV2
TGTGCCAGCAGTACCGACTCGACAGGGAACTATGGCTGCACCTTC
CASSTDSTGNYGCTF
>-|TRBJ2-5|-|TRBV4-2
TGTGCCAGCAGCCAAGGGAAGACCCAGTACTTC
CASSQGKTQYF
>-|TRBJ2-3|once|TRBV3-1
TGTGCCAGCAGCCAAGATGGGGGGTTGACGCAGTATTTT
CASSQDGGLTQYF
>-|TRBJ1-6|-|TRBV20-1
TGCAGTGCTGGCGGGCGCTCACCCCTCCACTTT
CSAGGRSPLHF
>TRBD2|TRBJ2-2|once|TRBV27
TGTGCCAGCAGTTATGGCGGACTAGCGGAGCCCACGAACACCGGGGAGCTGTTTTTT
CASSYGGLAEPTNTGELFF
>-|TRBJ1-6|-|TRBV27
TGTGCCAGCAGCCCCCAGGGGCTGTTTAATTCACCCCTCCACTTT
CASSPQGLFNSPLHF
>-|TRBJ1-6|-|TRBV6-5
TGTGCCAGCAGCAACTATAATTCACCCCTCCACTTT
CASSNYNSPLHF
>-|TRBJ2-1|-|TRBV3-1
TGTGCCAGCAGCCAGGTCTCATCGTACAATGAGCAGTTCTTC
CASSQVSSYNEQFF
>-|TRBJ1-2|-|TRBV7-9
TGTGCCAGCAGCTTTACCGGGGTCAACCGATATGGCTACACCTTC
CASSFTGVNRYGYTF
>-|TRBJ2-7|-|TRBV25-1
TGTGCCAGCAGTGATTTACAGGGAGACGAGCAGTACTTC
CASSDLQGDEQYF
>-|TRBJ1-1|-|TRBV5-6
TGTGCCAGCAGCTTGGGACCTAAGGACGCTGAAGCTTTCTTT
CASSLGPKDAEAFF
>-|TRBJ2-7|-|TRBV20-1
TGCAGTGCTGCGGAGGAGCTTACACCTACCTACGAGCAGTACTTC
CSAAEELTPTYEQYF
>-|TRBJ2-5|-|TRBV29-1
TGCAGCGTTGATCCCGGGGCCCTCCAAGAGACCCAGTACTTC
CSVDPGALQETQYF
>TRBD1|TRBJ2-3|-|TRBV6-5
TGTGCCAGCAGTTACGGGACAGCCACAGATACGCAGTATTTT
CASSYGTATDTQYF
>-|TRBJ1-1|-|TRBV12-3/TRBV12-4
TGTGCCAGCAGCGTCGAAGGAGGGTTCACTGAAGCTTTCTTT
CASSVEGGFTEAFF
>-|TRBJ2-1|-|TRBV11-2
TGTGCCAGCAGCTTAGGCGCAGGGTGGGATGAGCAGTTCTTC
CASSLGAGWDEQFF
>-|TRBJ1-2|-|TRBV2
TGTGCCAGCAGTGAAAGGCGTGTCTATGGCTACACCTTC
CASSERRVYGYTF
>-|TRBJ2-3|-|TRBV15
TGTGCCACCAGCTATGGGTCCACAGATACGCAGTATTTT
CATSYGSTDTQYF
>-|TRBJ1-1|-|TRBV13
TGTGCCAGCCTATCTGGGAGGACTGAAGCTTTCTTT
CASLSGRTEAFF
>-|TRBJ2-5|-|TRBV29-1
TGCAGCGTTCGGGAGCAGAGACAAGAGACCCAGTACTTC
CSVREQRQETQYF
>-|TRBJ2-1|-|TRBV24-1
TGTGCCACCAGTGGGCTAGCTGATGAGCAGTTCTTC
CATSGLADEQFF
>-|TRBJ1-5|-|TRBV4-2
TGTGCCAGCAGCCAAGATGAGGGAGTCAATCAGCCCCAGCATTTT
CASSQDEGVNQPQHF
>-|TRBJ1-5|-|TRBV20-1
TGCAGTGCTAGTCCGTTAGGGGAGGAAAATCAGCCCCAGCATTTT
CSASPLGEENQPQHF
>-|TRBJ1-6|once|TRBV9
TGTGCCAGCAGCGTATCAGGAGAACTCCACTTT
CASSVSGELHF
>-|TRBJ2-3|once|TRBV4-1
TGCGCCAGCAGCCAACAAAGGGTGGGCACAGATACGCAGTATTTT
CASSQQRVGTDTQYF
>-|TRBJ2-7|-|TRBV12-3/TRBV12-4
TGTGCCAGCAGTTTTCCCGGGGACGTCTACGAGCAGTACTTC
CASSFPGDVYEQYF
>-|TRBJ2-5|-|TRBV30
TGTGCCTGGATGGGGCGAGAAGAGACCCAGTACTTC
CAWMGREETQYF
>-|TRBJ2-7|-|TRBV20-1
TGCAGTGCTCCCCCCTACGGGCCAACAGGCGAGCAGTACTTC
CSAPPYGPTGEQYF